These 16 T cell receptor beta chains share one sample of origin, sequenced in a study of shared clonotypes between healthy human individuals. Assay used: immunoSEQ multiplex PCR; TCRdb lists only in-frame clones, some missing. The profile shows roughly 640,000 clones, around 72% of them singletons. The sequenced sample consisted of memory CD4+ T cells sorted from blood. Subset: CD45RA-negative fraction. These receptors were collected from a woman in her thirties in good health.

This clone was found a few times. The rearrangement joins TRBV27 to TRBJ1-1, with 9 bases identical to TRBD1. The CDR3 covers 15 residues. Trimming at V came to 5 bases and at J to 5 bases, leaving 9 bases not matched to a gene. The germline V gene encodes CDR1 MNHEY and CDR2 SMNVEV (reference sequence). CDR3 region: CASSPGDRVKTEAFF. CDR3 in DNA: TGTGCCAGCAGTCCTGGGGACAGGGTAAAGACTGAAGCTTTCTTT.

The chain carries TRBV28 and TRBJ1-5; D not resolved. Germline CDR1 is MDHEN and CDR2 is SYDVKM. The CDR3 is made up of 14 amino acids. Trimming left V 7 bases short and J 3 bases short, with 13 bases between. The CDR3 region is CASTRAGHNQPQHF. The CDR3 DNA reads TGTGCCAGCACCCGAGCAGGTCACAATCAGCCCCAGCATTTT.

The chain couples TRBV2 to TRBJ1-2; D possibly corresponds to TRBD1 (5 bases). The CDR3 consists of 14 residues. The V and J ends lost 7 bases and 4 bases respectively, with 16 bases between them. Germline CDR1 is SNHLY and CDR2 is FYNNEI. In DNA form, the CDR3 reads TGTGCCAGCACTCCGAATTGGGACCCCTATGGCTACACCTTC. The encoded protein is CASTPNWDPYGYTF.

The rearrangement links TRBV28 to TRBJ2-7; 8 bases are shared with TRBD1. The V gene's germline CDR1 is MDHEN and CDR2 SYDVKM. This CDR3 has 15 amino acids. Trimming cost V 1 base and J 2 bases; bases outside gene matches: 4. The CDR3 spells CASSLYPQGAYEQYF. Here the CDR3 DNA reads TGTGCCAGCAGTTTATACCCACAGGGGGCCTACGAGCAGTACTTC.

The rearrangement links TRBV5-1 to TRBJ2-7; tentatively, D is TRBD1 (5 bases). The germline V gene encodes CDR1 SGHRS and CDR2 YFSETQ. The CDR3 runs 14 residues. V lost 2 bases to trimming and J lost 5 bases, with 14 bases between them. In DNA form, the CDR3 reads TGCGCCAGCAGCTTCGCCCAGGGTACCCACGAGCAGTACTTC. It codes for CASSFAQGTHEQYF.

In nucleotides, the CDR3 is TGTGCCAGCAGTTTCGGGGCCTACGAGCAGTACTTC. It translates to CASSFGAYEQYF. The V gene is TRBV6-5, the J gene TRBJ2-7; TRBD2 is a possible D gene (5 bases). Per the germline V gene, CDR1 is MNHEY and CDR2 is SVGAGI. The V end lost 4 bases, the J end lost 2 bases, and 6 bases lay between the germline ends. The CDR3 is 12 amino acids.

The gene calls are TRBV7-9 and TRBJ2-5, with D uncertain. V was shortened by 0 bases and J by 0 bases, with 8 bases between the two germline ends. The CDR3 is 15 amino acids. The germline V gene has CDR1 SEHNR and CDR2 FQNEAQ (reference sequence). CDR3 in amino acids: CASSLAYTDQETQYF. DNA for the CDR3: TGTGCCAGCAGCTTAGCGTATACGGACCAAGAGACCCAGTACTTC.

The chain combines TRBV19 with TRBJ2-5; possibly TRBD2 for D (6 bases). This CDR3 contains 14 residues. Germline CDR1 and CDR2: LNHDA and SQIVND (reference sequence). Trimming pared 7 bases from V and 4 bases from J, leaving 16 bases between. CDR3 protein: CASTPQAGTETQYF. The DNA for the CDR3 is TGTGCCAGTACCCCCCAGGCGGGGACAGAGACCCAGTACTTC.

In this sample, this clone turned up many times. V is TRBV14 and J is TRBJ1-1; D ambiguous. Trimming removed 1 base from V and 8 bases from J, with 8 bases in between. From germline, CDR1 is SGHDN and CDR2 FVKESK. The CDR3 contains 12 residues. CDR3 bases: TGTGCCAGCAGCCAAGGACCGCTCGAAGCTTTCTTT. Its translation is CASSQGPLEAFF.

This chain joins TRBV7-9 and TRBJ1-1; no clear D gene. The V end was cut by 4 bases, the J end by 0 bases, with 6 bases between. The CDR3 length is 13 residues. Germline lookup yields CDR1 SEHNR and CDR2 FQNEAQ (reference sequence). This CDR3 reads CASSSPLNTEAFF. The CDR3 DNA is TGTGCCAGCAGCTCTCCCCTGAACACTGAAGCTTTCTTT.

The chain couples TRBV7-9 to TRBJ2-5, with a possible D match to TRBD2 (6 bases). Looked up from germline, CDR1 is SEHNR and CDR2 is FQNEAQ (reference sequence). The CDR3 has 15 residues. The V gene lost 3 bases and the J gene lost 2 bases, with 13 bases spanning the gap. DNA of the CDR3: TGTGCCAGCAGCTTCGTATCTGGGGGGCAAGAGACCCAGTACTTC. This encodes CASSFVSGGQETQYF.

This rearrangement joins TRBV9 to TRBJ2-7; a possible D gene is TRBD1 (5 bases). Germline V gene lookup returns CDR1 SGDLS and CDR2 YYNGEE. Trimming pared 4 bases from V and 7 bases from J, leaving 15 bases between. This CDR3 is built from 13 residues. The CDR3 region has the DNA TGTGCCAGCAGCCGTCAGGGAATTGGTGAGCAGTACTTC. This translates into CASSRQGIGEQYF.

The V and J genes are TRBV28 and TRBJ2-1; TRBD1 agrees at 10 bases. Germline CDR1 reads MDHEN; CDR2 reads SYDVKM. The V segment lost 6 bases and the J segment 6 bases; nucleotides outside the gene matches: 11. The CDR3 is made up of 16 amino acids. The CDR3 DNA follows: TGTGCCAGCAGCCGGGGTAGACAGGGGGCCGGCAATGAGCAGTTCTTC. Its protein product is CASSRGRQGAGNEQFF. Complete variable domain (other parts from reference TRBV28 and TRBJ2-1): DVKVTQSSRYLVKRTGEKVFLECVQDMDHENMFWYRQDPGLGLRLIYFSYDVKMKEKGDIPEGYSVSREKKERFSLILESASTNQTSMYLCASSRGRQGAGNEQFFGPGTRLTVL.

The V gene is TRBV11-3, the J gene TRBJ1-1; D is unresolved. Germline CDR1 SGHNT, CDR2 YENEEA. The CDR3 loop spans 13 amino acids. The V gene lost 3 bases and the J gene lost 0 bases, with 5 bases spanning the gap. The CDR3 coding sequence is TGTGCCAGCAGCTTTGGTCTGAACACTGAAGCTTTCTTT. Amino acids: CASSFGLNTEAFF.

This rearrangement joins TRBV5-1 to TRBJ2-3, with 11 bases aligning to TRBD2. The germline V gene encodes CDR1 SGHRS and CDR2 YFSETQ. This CDR3 has 16 amino acids. With 2 bases clipped from V and 5 bases from J, the junction kept 7 bases outside the gene matches. This chain's CDR3 is CASSFLAGGREDTQYF. Written as DNA, the CDR3 is TGCGCCAGCAGCTTCTTAGCGGGAGGGCGGGAAGATACGCAGTATTTT.

J is TRBJ2-1 and V is TRBV28; tentatively, D is TRBD2 (7 bases). Germline-derived CDR1 and CDR2 are MDHEN and SYDVKM. The CDR3 runs to 13 residues. The germline V and J ends were trimmed by 6 bases and 9 bases, with 15 bases remaining between them. CDR3 sequence reads: CASRRGGAVEQFF. CDR3 nucleotides: TGTGCCAGCAGAAGGGGGGGGGCTGTTGAGCAGTTCTTC.